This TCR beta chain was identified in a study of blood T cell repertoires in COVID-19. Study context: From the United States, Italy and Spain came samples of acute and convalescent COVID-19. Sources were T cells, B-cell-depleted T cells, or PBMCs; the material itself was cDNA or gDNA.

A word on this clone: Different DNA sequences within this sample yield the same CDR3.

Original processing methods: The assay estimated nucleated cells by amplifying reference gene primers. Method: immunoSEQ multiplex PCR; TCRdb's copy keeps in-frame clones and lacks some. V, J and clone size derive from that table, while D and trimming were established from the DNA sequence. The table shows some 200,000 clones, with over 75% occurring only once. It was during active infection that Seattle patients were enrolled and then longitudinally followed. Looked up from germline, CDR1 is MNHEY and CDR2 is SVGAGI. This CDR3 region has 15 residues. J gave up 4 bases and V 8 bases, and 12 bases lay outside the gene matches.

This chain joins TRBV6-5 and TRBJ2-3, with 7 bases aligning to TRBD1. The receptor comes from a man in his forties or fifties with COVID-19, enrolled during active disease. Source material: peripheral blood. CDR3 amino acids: CASPIGDRESDTQYF. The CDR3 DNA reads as TGTGCCAGCCCCATAGGAGACAGGGAATCAGATACGCAGTATTTT.